These 6 T cell receptor beta chains share one sample of origin, sequenced in a study of Graves' ophthalmopathy and Graves' hyperthyroidism. TCR beta CDR3 amplification used RNA transcripts. First-round RT-PCR relied on HTBI primers, and a second-round multiplex PCR came next. TCRdb independently ran MiXCR on the multiplex PCR reads; one entry per CDR3 protein. Among around 670,000 distinct CDR3 sequences, roughly 41% were seen once, and the ten largest hold 44%. Source material: peripheral blood. These receptors were taken from an adult man with Graves' ophthalmopathy.

V and J are TRBV7-2 and TRBJ2-3, with 7 bases identical to TRBD2. The CDR3 covers 15 residues. The trim removed 5 bases at V and 4 bases at J, leaving 9 bases unmatched. From germline, CDR1 is SGHTA and CDR2 FQGNSA. The CDR3, as DNA: TGTGCCAGCAGCCCTAGCGGTAACACGCCAGATACGCAGTATTTT. Protein sequence: CASSPSGNTPDTQYF.

This clonotype has a count of ten or more. The chain couples TRBV14 to TRBJ1-2; no reliable D call. The germline V gene encodes CDR1 SGHDN and CDR2 FVKESK. The CDR3 is 12 amino acids. V lost 2 bases to trimming and J lost 0 bases, with 1 base between them. The DNA of the CDR3 is TGTGCCAGCAGCCAATCTAACTATGGCTACACCTTC. It yields the protein CASSQSNYGYTF.

This clonotype was counted only a few times. The genes are TRBV6-1 and TRBJ2-7, with D possibly matching TRBD1 (6 bases). In germline, CDR1 is MNHNS, CDR2 SASEGT. The CDR3 is 13 amino acids. V was pared by 5 bases and J by 2 bases, with 10 bases between. The CDR3 coding sequence is TGTGCCAGCAGTTACTGGACAGCCTACGAGCAGTACTTC. It translates to CASSYWTAYEQYF.

This clonotype has just a few counts. This may be a read error: a much more frequent sequence differs by one nucleotide. The CDR3 DNA sequence: TGTACTAGCAGCTTATCACGGTCCTACGAGCAGTACTTC. The encoded protein is CTSSLSRSYEQYF. This sequence joins TRBV7-7 and TRBJ2-7; TRBD2 is a possible D gene (6 bases). This CDR3 is built from 13 residues. Germline CDR1 is SSHAT and CDR2 is FNYEAQ (reference sequence). The full variable domain, with the rest looked up from reference TRBV7-7 and TRBJ2-7, is GAGVSQSPRYKVTKRGQDVTLRCDPISSHATLYWYQQALGQGPEFLTYFNYEAQPDKSGLPSDRFSAERPEGSISTLTIQRTEQRDSAMYRCTSSLSRSYEQYFGPGTRLTVT.

The sample holds a few counts of this clonotype. The gene calls are TRBV7-2 and TRBJ2-5; possibly TRBD1 for D (5 bases). The CDR3 runs 19 residues. The ends were cut back, 5 bases at V and 2 bases at J, with 27 bases in the middle. In germline, CDR1 is SGHTA, CDR2 FQGNSA. The DNA for the CDR3 is TGTGCCAGCAGCGCCAGGGTTAGGTCTTTGGACGTAGGACAAGAGACCCAGTACTTC. It codes for CASSARVRSLDVGQETQYF.

This clonotype was recorded only once. The V and J genes are TRBV9 and TRBJ1-3; the match to TRBD1 covers 8 bases. CDR1 and CDR2 (germline): SGDLS, YYNGEE. V was pared by 5 bases and J by 2 bases, with 9 bases of the junction left unmatched. This CDR3 has 16 amino acids. CDR3: CASSKTGTGAGNTIYF. The CDR3 nucleotides read TGTGCCAGCAGTAAGACCGGGACAGGAGCTGGAAACACCATATATTTT.